The entry below gives a single T cell receptor (beta chain) sequence along with its context. The CDR3 runs 14 residues. The assay was immunoSEQ multiplex PCR, and TCRdb's table has in-frame clones only and misses some. The sample holds 30,000 to 40,000 clones, around 87% seen once. This sample was taken from a study of T cell changes during pregnancy in multiple sclerosis. This chain connects TRBV21-1 to TRBJ2-1; TRBD2, the table's D call, lacks a check against the DNA. TRBV21-1 is reported as a pseudogene. The sequence came from a female donor with multiple sclerosis, enrolled in a pregnancy study. Sequenced material: CD4+ T cells from peripheral blood mononuclear cells, taken in the second trimester of pregnancy. CDR3 coding DNA: TGTGCCAGCAGCAAAGTCCGGACTATCTCGCGCGGGTTCTTC. This encodes CASSKVRTISRGFF.